This entry concerns a single T cell receptor beta chain. The antigen is unknown. The sample comes from a study of cytomegalovirus exposure and HLA in healthy donors. The PCR was carried out with 60 Vbeta primers and 13 Jbeta primers. Sequenced by immunoSEQ multiplex PCR; TCRdb stores in-frame clones only, minus some. The sample carries 130,000 or so clones, just under 80% recorded once. Study results and caveats: In a later analysis, around 18,000 TCR beta sequences were associated with HLA alleles at 0.05 false discovery rate. Further analysis, carried out later, found HLA-associated TCR beta chains more clonally expanded than equally common other chains. Evidence from a later analysis indicated that most CMV-associated TCR beta chains looked HLA-restricted. In an earlier analysis, productive rearrangement rates for most beta V segments clustered near 87% or 30%.

Germline CDR1 MNHEY, CDR2 SMNVEV (reference sequence). There are 14 residues in the CDR3. The ends were cut back, 3 bases at V and 9 bases at J, with 12 bases in the middle. The TCR sequence derives from a male donor in good health and CMV-seronegative. The chain recombines TRBV27 with TRBJ1-6; D unresolved. The specimen sequenced was PBMCs. DNA of the CDR3: TGTGCCAGCAGTTTGAGAAGGGAGAGTTCACCCCTCCACTTT. Amino acids: CASSLRRESSPLHF.